These 16 T cell receptor beta chains originate from one sample sequenced in a study of cytomegalovirus exposure and HLA in healthy donors. PCR was performed using 60 Vbeta and 13 Jbeta primers. Some clones are missing from TCRdb's copy, which holds only in-frame ones; the method was immunoSEQ multiplex PCR. The sample lists under 200,000 clones, about four fifths occurring once. Input material: PBMCs. The receptors here all came from a woman between 18 and 29 years old in good health and CMV-seronegative.

This clone was observed once. The V call is TRBV19, the J call TRBJ2-7; TRBD2 aligns across 10 bases. This CDR3 spans 16 amino acids. Germline-derived CDR1 and CDR2 are LNHDA and SQIVND (reference sequence). Trimming cost V 3 bases and J 1 base; bases outside gene matches: 6. CDR3 residues: CASSIDSGRRSYEQYF. CDR3 DNA: TGTGCCAGTAGTATCGATAGCGGGAGGCGATCCTACGAGCAGTACTTC.

V and J are TRBV18 and TRBJ2-7, with D perhaps matching TRBD2 (5 bases). Deletions cut 5 bases from V and 1 base from J, with 12 bases between. The CDR3 runs to 14 residues. Germline assignment: CDR1 KGHSH and CDR2 LQKENI. CDR3 residues: CASSDQEDSYEQYF. CDR3 nucleotide sequence: TGTGCCAGCTCAGACCAGGAGGATTCCTACGAGCAGTACTTC.

This sequence joins TRBV30 and TRBJ1-4; D perhaps matches TRBD1 (5 bases). Germline CDR1 is GTSNPN and CDR2 is SVGIG (reference sequence). This CDR3 has 13 amino acids. Trimming took off 2 bases at V and 10 bases at J, with 14 bases between the two ends. The CDR3 reads CAWSIGSGGKLFF. As DNA, the CDR3 is TGTGCCTGGAGTATCGGCTCCGGGGGAAAACTGTTTTTT.

The V call is TRBV7-8, the J call TRBJ1-1; D is undetermined. The CDR3 length is 12 residues. From germline, CDR1 is SGHVS and CDR2 FQNEAQ. Deletions cut 3 bases from V and 3 bases from J, with 5 bases between. CDR3 sequence reads: CASSFGDTEAFF. The CDR3 DNA reads TGTGCCAGCAGCTTCGGTGACACTGAAGCTTTCTTT.

The rearrangement links TRBV27 to TRBJ1-1, with 8 bases that match TRBD1. V shed 2 bases, J shed 5 bases, and the junction held 10 bases outside the gene matches. This CDR3 is 16 amino acids long. CDR1 and CDR2 from the germline V gene are MNHEY and SMNVEV (reference sequence). CDR3 loop: CASSLPSRQGRTEAFF. The CDR3, as DNA: TGTGCCAGCAGTTTACCCTCCCGACAGGGGAGGACTGAAGCTTTCTTT.

The chain carries TRBV11-3 and TRBJ2-5; D is undetermined. Germline V lookup: CDR1 SGHNT, CDR2 YENEEA. The V gene lost 0 bases and the J gene lost 2 bases, with 10 bases spanning the gap. CDR3 length: 15 amino acids. The CDR3 loop reads CASSLDGTSQETQYF. CDR3 coding DNA: TGTGCCAGCAGCTTAGATGGTACATCTCAAGAGACCCAGTACTTC.

The chain carries TRBV30 and TRBJ2-1; 7 nucleotides line up with TRBD1. There are 13 residues in the CDR3. J gave up 7 bases and V 2 bases, and 5 bases lay outside the gene matches. CDR1 and CDR2 (germline): GTSNPN, SVGIG (reference sequence). The CDR3, as DNA: TGTGCCTGGAGTCGACAGGGACGGAATGAGCAGTTCTTC. Residues: CAWSRQGRNEQFF.

The chain couples TRBV28 to TRBJ2-2; TRBD2 agrees at 7 bases. The CDR3 has 18 residues. J gave up 5 bases and V 1 base, and 13 bases lay outside the gene matches. Per the germline V gene, CDR1 is MDHEN and CDR2 is SYDVKM. CDR3 nucleotide sequence: TGTGCCAGCAGTTTATCCGGCGGTGCGGGAGCGAGGACCGGGGAGCTGTTTTTT. This gives the protein CASSLSGGAGARTGELFF. The whole variable domain, filled in from reference TRBV28 and TRBJ2-2, reads DVKVTQSSRYLVKRTGEKVFLECVQDMDHENMFWYRQDPGLGLRLIYFSYDVKMKEKGDIPEGYSVSREKKERFSLILESASTNQTSMYLCASSLSGGAGARTGELFFGEGSRLTVL.

The gene calls are TRBV10-3 and TRBJ2-1, with TRBD2 matching over 14 bases. Germline-derived CDR1 and CDR2 are ENHRY and SYGVKD. This CDR3 region has 18 residues. With 3 bases clipped from V and 0 bases from J, the junction kept 4 bases outside the gene matches. The CDR3 here is CAISDGGLAGVSYNEQFF. As DNA, the CDR3 is TGTGCCATCAGTGACGGGGGACTAGCGGGAGTCTCCTACAATGAGCAGTTCTTC.

This clone was found a few times. The V call is TRBV6-5, the J call TRBJ2-2, with D perhaps TRBD2 (7 bases). The CDR3 totals 16 residues. Germline V gene data show CDR1 as MNHEY and CDR2 as SVGAGI. V was clipped by 0 bases and J by 3 bases, with 11 bases between them. This CDR3 is CASSYSTGGDTGELFF. CDR3 sequence (DNA): TGTGCCAGCAGTTACTCTACGGGGGGCGACACCGGGGAGCTGTTTTTT.

The chain is built from TRBV19 and TRBJ1-1; the match to TRBD1 covers 8 bases. There are 16 residues in the CDR3. V was clipped by 10 bases and J by 2 bases; unmatched bases: 15. CDR1 and CDR2 from the germline V gene are LNHDA and SQIVND (reference sequence). The CDR3 bases are TGTGCCACCTCCGGGCAGGGGGCCACCTTTAACACTGAAGCTTTCTTT. This codes for CATSGQGATFNTEAFF.

The genes are TRBV7-2 and TRBJ2-7, with TRBD2 identical over 9 bases. J was trimmed by 4 bases and V by 5 bases; bases with no gene match: 6. The germline gives CDR1 SGHTA, CDR2 FQGNSA. This CDR3 spans 14 amino acids. The CDR3 sequence: CASSRSSGKYEQYV. CDR3 nucleotide sequence: TGTGCCAGCAGCAGATCTAGCGGGAAGTACGAGCAGTACGTC.

The chain recombines TRBV6-6 with TRBJ2-2, with D possibly matching TRBD1 (8 bases). The CDR3 covers 13 residues. Germline V gives CDR1 MNHNY, CDR2 SVGAGI (reference sequence). V shed 10 bases and J shed 5 bases, with 14 bases lying between them. CDR3 protein: CAIDRGGTGELFF. The CDR3 region has the DNA TGTGCCATTGACAGGGGAGGGACCGGGGAGCTGTTTTTT.

V gene TRBV29-1 combines with J gene TRBJ2-1; 8 bases line up with TRBD2. The CDR3 runs 17 residues. Per the germline V gene, CDR1 is SQVTM and CDR2 is ANQGSEA. V was pared by 0 bases and J by 5 bases, with 12 bases of the junction left unmatched. The CDR3 spells CSVEEVAGHLSNNEQFF. DNA of the CDR3: TGCAGCGTTGAAGAGGTAGCGGGACACTTATCGAACAATGAGCAGTTCTTC.

The table lists this clone with a few counts. V is TRBV7-2 and J is TRBJ2-3; D is perhaps TRBD2 (5 bases). The V gene's germline CDR1 is SGHTA and CDR2 FQGNSA. CDR3 length: 14 amino acids. Between the trimmed V and J ends, which lost 7 bases and 2 bases, there was a span of 13 bases. CDR3 region: CASTDYQNTDTQYF. The DNA for the CDR3 is TGTGCCAGCACAGACTATCAGAACACAGATACGCAGTATTTT.

In its sample, this clone was seen once. V is TRBV30 and J is TRBJ1-6; 9 nucleotides line up with TRBD1. The germline V gene encodes CDR1 GTSNPN and CDR2 SVGIG (reference sequence). The CDR3 length is 16 residues. The trim removed 4 bases at V and 8 bases at J, leaving 12 bases unmatched. Here the CDR3 reads CAWTVPEDRGYSPLHF. CDR3 sequence (DNA): TGTGCCTGGACAGTTCCGGAGGACAGGGGTTATTCACCCCTCCACTTT.